A single sample is the source of the 10 T cell receptor beta chains below, sequenced in a study of shared clonotypes between healthy human individuals (dated by TCRdb to 2020 to 2022). Receptors were amplified or captured by the immunoSEQ multiplex PCR assay. TCRdb holds this immuneACCESS table with in-frame rearrangements only. Some clones are missing; in checked studies, unresolved V genes explain under half, and the rest has no known cause. The sample data list 2 million to 2.5 million clones, and approximately 93% of these were observed just once. The ten largest make up 0.39% of the sample. Sample: naive CD4+ T cells from PBMCs. Read against the paper, the sample's cell subset or site label means: CD45RA+ positively selected. These receptors all come from a man younger than 30 in good health. Some clones in this sample may be carry-over from other donors' samples.

This clone showed up just once. Within the sample, other DNA sequences also encode this same CDR3. The chain uses TRBV9 and TRBJ2-3; D is unresolved. This CDR3 has 13 amino acids. Germline assignment: CDR1 SGDLS and CDR2 YYNGEE. Trimming took 0 bases from V and 6 from J, leaving 8 bases between them. The CDR3 region is CASSVGPPDTQYF. CDR3 in DNA: TGTGCCAGCAGCGTAGGTCCCCCGGATACGCAGTATTTT.

The V and J genes are TRBV2 and TRBJ2-2; D is possibly TRBD1 (5 bases). This CDR3 is 12 amino acids long. V lost 8 bases to trimming and J lost 8 bases, with 12 bases between them. CDR1 is SNHLY and CDR2 is FYNNEI in the germline V gene. The CDR3 protein is CASSFRVGELFF. The DNA for the CDR3 is TGTGCCAGCTCTTTCAGGGTGGGGGAGCTGTTTTTT.

This clone was recorded once. CDR3 in amino acids: CASSSVGSAQYF. Written as DNA, the CDR3 is TGTGCCAGCAGCTCCGTAGGGAGCGCGCAGTATTTT. This chain uses TRBV7-9 with TRBJ2-3, with TRBD2 as a possible D gene (5 bases). Germline V gene lookup returns CDR1 SEHNR and CDR2 FQNEAQ (reference sequence). This CDR3 region has 12 residues. V lost 4 bases, J lost 10 bases, and 12 bases lay in between. Variable domain in full (rest from reference TRBV7-9 and TRBJ2-3): DTGVSQNPRHKITKRGQNVTFRCDPISEHNRLYWYRQTLGQGPEFLTYFQNEAQLEKSRLLSDRFSAERPKGSFSTLEIQRTEQGDSAMYLCASSSVGSAQYFGPGTRLTVL.

In DNA, the CDR3 is TGTGCCAGCAGTGAAGCCCTTGGGTCAAGGGGCTCGAGCTCCTACAATGAGCAGTTCTTC. This codes for CASSEALGSRGSSSYNEQFF. J is TRBJ2-1 and V is TRBV6-1; a weak D match, TRBD1 (5 bases). Trimming took 0 bases from V and 0 from J, leaving 21 bases between them. This CDR3 contains 20 residues. The germline gives CDR1 MNHNS, CDR2 SASEGT.

In regard to this clone: The sample holds other DNA sequences that translate to the same CDR3. V is TRBV19 and J is TRBJ2-3; D unresolved. The length of the CDR3 is 14 residues. The V end was cut by 4 bases, the J end by 0 bases, with 8 bases between. From germline, CDR1 is LNHDA and CDR2 SQIVND (reference sequence). CDR3 nucleotides: TGTGCCAGTAGTACGGGCAGGAGCACAGATACGCAGTATTTT. Its translation is CASSTGRSTDTQYF.

This clone was recorded once. CDR3: CASSERRAGFLQETQYF. Here the CDR3 DNA reads TGTGCCAGCAGTGAACGGCGGGCGGGATTTCTTCAAGAGACCCAGTACTTC. The rearrangement links TRBV2 to TRBJ2-5; D may be TRBD2 (6 bases). The germline CDR1 and CDR2 sequences are SNHLY and FYNNEI. V lost 2 bases to trimming and J lost 2 bases, with 18 bases between them. This CDR3 is built from 17 residues.

The chain has TRBV28 and TRBJ1-1; a possible D gene is TRBD1 (6 bases). The CDR3 contains 17 residues. Trimming left V 5 bases short and J 1 base short, with 20 bases between. Germline CDR1 reads MDHEN; CDR2 reads SYDVKM. CDR3 coding DNA: TGTGCCAGCAGTGTCGGGGGGGCAGGAGGTAAGAACACTGAAGCTTTCTTT. Translated, it gives CASSVGGAGGKNTEAFF.

The rearrangement uses TRBV5-5 and TRBJ1-2; weak D call: TRBD1 (5 bases). Trimming left V 4 bases short and J 6 bases short, with 16 bases between. Per the germline V gene, CDR1 is SGHKS and CDR2 is YYEKEE (reference sequence). The CDR3 sequence is 14 residues long. CDR3 coding DNA: TGTGCCAGCAGCCCACGCAGGGTTATGCATGGCTACACCTTC. Translation: CASSPRRVMHGYTF.

The rearrangement uses TRBV4-2 and TRBJ2-1; tentatively, D is TRBD2 (5 bases). Germline lookup yields CDR1 LGHNA and CDR2 YNFKEQ. This CDR3 region has 16 residues. V was clipped by 5 bases and J by 7 bases, with 21 bases between them. The CDR3 loop reads CASSKSYGMVGNEQFF. CDR3 DNA: TGTGCCAGCAGCAAGTCCTACGGGATGGTGGGAAATGAGCAGTTCTTC.

This chain connects TRBV7-3 to TRBJ2-3, with 9 bases matching TRBD2. Germline trimming cut 1 base from V and 5 bases from J; bases unmatched to any gene: 10. This CDR3 is built from 17 residues. CDR1 and CDR2 (germline): SGHTA, FQGTGA. The CDR3 nucleotides are TGTGCCAGCAGCTTAAGGGCGCGGGAGGGCCGTGGAGATACGCAGTATTTT. This gives the protein CASSLRAREGRGDTQYF.